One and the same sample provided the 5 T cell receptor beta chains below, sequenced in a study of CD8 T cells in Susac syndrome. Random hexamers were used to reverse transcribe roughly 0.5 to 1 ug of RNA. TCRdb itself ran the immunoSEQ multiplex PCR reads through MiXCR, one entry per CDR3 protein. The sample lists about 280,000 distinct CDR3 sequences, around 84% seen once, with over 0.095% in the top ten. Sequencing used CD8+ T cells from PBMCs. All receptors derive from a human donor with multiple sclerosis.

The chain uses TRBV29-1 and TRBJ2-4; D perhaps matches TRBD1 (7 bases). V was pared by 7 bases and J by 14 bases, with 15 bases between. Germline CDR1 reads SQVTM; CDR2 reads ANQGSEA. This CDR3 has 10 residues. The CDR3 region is CSGIDREEYF. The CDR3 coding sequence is TGCAGCGGGATTGACAGGGAGGAGTACTTC.

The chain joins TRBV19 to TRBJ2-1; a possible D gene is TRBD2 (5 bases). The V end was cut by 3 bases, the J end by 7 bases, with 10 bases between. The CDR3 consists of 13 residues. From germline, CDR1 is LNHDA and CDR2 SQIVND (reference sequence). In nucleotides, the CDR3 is TGTGCCAGTAGTATTGTGTCGGGGAATGAGCAGTTCTTC. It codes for CASSIVSGNEQFF.

CDR3: CASNLGDGVSPLHF. The CDR3 DNA is TGTGCCAGCAACCTCGGGGACGGCGTATCACCCCTCCACTTT. The chain has TRBV28 and TRBJ1-6; D perhaps matches TRBD1 (5 bases). The CDR3 spans 14 residues. V lost 7 bases and J 10 bases, leaving 17 bases between the germline ends. CDR1 MDHEN and CDR2 SYDVKM come from the germline V gene.

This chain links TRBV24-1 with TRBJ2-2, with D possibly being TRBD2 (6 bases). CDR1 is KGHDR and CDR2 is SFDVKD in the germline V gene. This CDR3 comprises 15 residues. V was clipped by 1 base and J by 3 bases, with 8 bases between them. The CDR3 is CATSDFGDYTGELFF. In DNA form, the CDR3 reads TGTGCCACCAGTGATTTCGGGGACTACACCGGGGAGCTGTTTTTT.

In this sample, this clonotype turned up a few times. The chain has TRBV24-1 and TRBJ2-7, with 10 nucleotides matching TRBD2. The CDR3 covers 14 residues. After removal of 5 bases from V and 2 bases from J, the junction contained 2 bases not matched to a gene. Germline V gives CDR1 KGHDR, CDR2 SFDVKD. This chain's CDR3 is CATSASGRAYEQYF. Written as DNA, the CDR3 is TGTGCCACCAGTGCAAGCGGGAGGGCCTACGAGCAGTACTTC.